This entry lists 18 T cell receptor beta chains sequenced from one sample in a study of CD8+ T cells in alopecia areata. cDNA reverse transcribed from extracted RNA served as the sequencing template. Sequenced by immunoSEQ multiplex PCR; TCRdb stores in-frame clones only, minus some. Of about 12,000 clones in the sample, more than 45% were seen once. Lesional scalp punch biopsies and peripheral blood were collected from alopecia areata patients. The sample comprised skin. Receptors were obtained from a human donor with alopecia areata.

To note about this clone: The same CDR3 arises from other DNA sequences in this sample as well. The rearrangement links TRBV18 to TRBJ1-2, with TRBD1 identical over 7 bases. V dropped 4 bases and J dropped 3; count of bases not matched to a gene: 11. Looked up from germline, CDR1 is KGHSH and CDR2 is LQKENI. CDR3 length equals 16 residues. This CDR3 is CASSLSSTGTDYGYTF. DNA of the CDR3: TGTGCCAGCTCACTTTCTTCGACAGGGACTGACTATGGCTACACCTTC.

This clone turned up a few times. The gene calls are TRBV29-1 and TRBJ1-5; D uncertain. Germline lookup yields CDR1 SQVTM and CDR2 ANQGSEA. V was clipped by 4 bases and J by 6 bases, with 16 bases between them. The CDR3 consists of 14 residues. As DNA, the CDR3 is TGCAGCGTTGTCGGGTCCGGCCCCGGTCAGCCCCAGCATTTT. Its translation: CSVVGSGPGQPQHF.

The V and J genes are TRBV2 and TRBJ2-7; D possibly corresponds to TRBD2 (5 bases). CDR3 length: 15 residues. Trimming removed 1 base from V and 6 bases from J, with 16 bases in between. Per the germline V gene, CDR1 is SNHLY and CDR2 is FYNNEI. Here the CDR3 DNA reads TGTGCCAGCAGTGAAGGTCGGACTTCCCCTGGCGAGCAGTACTTC. It codes for CASSEGRTSPGEQYF.

The genes are TRBV5-1 and TRBJ1-2, with 7 nucleotides matching TRBD1. Unmatched junction bases numbered 4, after V lost 0 bases and J lost 8 bases. This CDR3 is built from 13 residues. Germline CDR1 reads SGHRS; CDR2 reads YFSETQ. In nucleotides, the CDR3 is TGCGCCAGCAGCTTGGGACAGGGCTTGGGCTACACCTTC. Amino acid sequence: CASSLGQGLGYTF.

This chain links TRBV4-3 with TRBJ2-5; tentatively, D is TRBD2 (5 bases). This CDR3 is built from 17 residues. V shed 4 bases and J shed 0 bases, with 18 bases lying between them. Germline V gene data show CDR1 as LGHNA and CDR2 as YSLEER. CDR3 nucleotides: TGCGCCAGCAGCCCCTCCGGAGGCTACCATAACCAAGAGACCCAGTACTTC. It codes for CASSPSGGYHNQETQYF.

By proportion, this clone is large (0.1 to 1%). The rearrangement links TRBV19 to TRBJ1-1; 7 nucleotides agree with TRBD1. The CDR3 has 16 amino acids. Germline V gene sequence: CDR1 LNHDA, CDR2 SQIVND (reference sequence). V was clipped by 4 bases and J by 1 base; unmatched bases: 9. As DNA, the CDR3 is TGTGCCAGTAGTAGGTTAGGGGGCCTCAGGAACACTGAAGCTTTCTTT. This sequence encodes CASSRLGGLRNTEAFF.

V is TRBV7-9 and J is TRBJ2-1; the match to TRBD2 covers 7 bases. V lost 3 bases to trimming and J lost 4 bases; unmatched junction nucleotides: 18. The germline V gene has CDR1 SEHNR and CDR2 FQNEAQ (reference sequence). The CDR3 sequence is 19 residues long. The CDR3 sequence: CASSLLETRRLAEYNEQFF. CDR3 DNA sequence: TGTGCCAGCAGCTTGCTCGAAACAAGGAGGCTAGCGGAGTACAATGAGCAGTTCTTC. Full variable domain (missing parts from reference TRBV7-9 and TRBJ2-1): DTGVSQNPRHKITKRGQNVTFRCDPISEHNRLYWYRQTLGQGPEFLTYFQNEAQLEKSRLLSDRFSAERPKGSFSTLEIQRTEQGDSAMYLCASSLLETRRLAEYNEQFFGPGTRLTVL.

This clone was recorded only once. The chain is built from TRBV5-1 and TRBJ2-4; 12 bases agree with TRBD1. J was trimmed by 4 bases and V by 4 bases; bases with no gene match: 9. The CDR3 runs to 17 residues. Germline-derived CDR1 and CDR2 are SGHRS and YFSETQ. The CDR3 DNA is TGCGCCAGCAGCATGGGACAGGGGGCGTTCGGTAAAAACATTCAGTACTTC. Translation gives CASSMGQGAFGKNIQYF.

The V call is TRBV7-9, the J call TRBJ2-7; weak D call: TRBD2 (5 bases). V was clipped by 5 bases and J by 2 bases, with 10 bases between them. CDR1 SEHNR and CDR2 FQNEAQ come from the germline V gene (reference sequence). The CDR3 runs 13 residues. The CDR3 bases are TGTGCCAGCAGCCCTCAAGCGGCCTACGAGCAGTACTTC. Translated, it gives CASSPQAAYEQYF.

The chain links TRBV7-2 to TRBJ1-5, with D possibly TRBD1 on 5 matching bases. Trimming shortened V by 9 bases and J by 9 bases, and 18 bases separated the two germline ends. From germline, CDR1 is SGHTA and CDR2 FQGNSA. This CDR3 is built from 13 residues. CDR3 region: CASTWGGPSPQHF. CDR3 in DNA: TGTGCCAGTACCTGGGGGGGTCCATCGCCCCAGCATTTT.

The DNA of the CDR3 is TGTGCCAGTAGTATATCCGATTTGGGGTCCAATGAGCAGTTCTTC. It yields the protein CASSISDLGSNEQFF. This chain connects TRBV19 to TRBJ2-1; D ambiguous. This CDR3 is 15 amino acids long. Germline V gene data show CDR1 as LNHDA and CDR2 as SQIVND (reference sequence). V lost 2 bases and J 6 bases, leaving 14 bases between the germline ends.

As concerns this clone: At one of its ends the junction is not consistent with the germline gene, which may arise from a read error. CDR3 DNA: TGTGCCCCCAACCGGGACAGAGAACACTTC. This encodes CAPNRDREHF. The chain is built from TRBV30 and TRBJ2-7, with 7 bases lining up with TRBD1. Germline CDR1 and CDR2: GTSNPN and SVGIG (reference sequence). CDR3 length: 10 residues.

The V call is TRBV27, the J call TRBJ2-3; possibly TRBD1 for D (6 bases). The V gene lost 5 bases and the J gene lost 2 bases, with 23 bases spanning the gap. This CDR3 has 18 amino acids. CDR1 and CDR2 from the germline V gene are MNHEY and SMNVEV (reference sequence). In DNA form, the CDR3 reads TGTGCCAGCAGTGTACAGGGTGGAGTGGACACTGCCACAGATACGCAGTATTTT. Translated, it gives CASSVQGGVDTATDTQYF.

Regarding this clone: Mismatch with germline at one junction end may stem from a read error. The V call is TRBV6-1, the J call TRBJ1-2, with a weak D call TRBD1 (5 bases). There are 15 residues in the CDR3. CDR1 is MNHNS and CDR2 is SASEGT in the germline V gene. The CDR3 bases are TGTGCCAGCAGTACGGACACCTGGGGGAACTTTGGCTACACCTTC. Amino acid sequence: CASSTDTWGNFGYTF.

The gene calls are TRBV5-4 and TRBJ2-2, with 8 bases identical to TRBD2. The CDR3 covers 15 residues. CDR1 is SGHNT, CDR2 YYREEE, per germline (reference sequence). Unmatched junction bases numbered 10, after V lost 7 bases and J lost 5 bases. The CDR3 DNA reads as TGTGCCAGCTCGATCGGGAGGGCCTGGACCGGGGAGCTGTTTTTT. Translated: CASSIGRAWTGELFF.

This clone was observed a few times. Compared with germline, one end of the junction differs, possibly owing to a read error. This sample includes further DNA sequences coding for the same CDR3. The V call is TRBV4-1, the J call TRBJ2-7, with D possibly TRBD2 on 6 matching bases. The CDR3 loop spans 15 amino acids. Germline V gives CDR1 MGHRA, CDR2 YSYEKL. The CDR3 region has the DNA TGTGCCAGCAGCCTTTACCGGGACTCCCTCTACGAGCAGTACTTC. Translating it yields CASSLYRDSLYEQYF.

This clone was observed a few times. V and J are TRBV6-8 and TRBJ2-3; D is unclear. V lost 6 bases, J lost 0 bases, and 13 bases lay in between. Germline CDR1 and CDR2: MNHGY and SAAAGT. The CDR3 is made up of 15 amino acids. The CDR3 region is CASSLRGGSTDTQYF. DNA of the CDR3: TGTGCCAGCAGCCTCAGAGGCGGTAGCACAGATACGCAGTATTTT.

This clone was counted between two and nine times. The chain uses TRBV4-3 and TRBJ2-4; 9 bases line up with TRBD1. The V gene's germline CDR1 is LGHNA and CDR2 YSLEER. The CDR3 is 17 amino acids. V gave up 4 bases and J gave up 2 bases; unmatched junction bases: 9. The chain's CDR3 is CASSRGRDRDSKNIQYF. CDR3 coding DNA: TGCGCCAGCAGCCGCGGTCGGGACAGGGATTCCAAAAACATTCAGTACTTC.